This entry lists 26 T cell receptor beta chains sequenced from one sample in a study of cytomegalovirus exposure and HLA in healthy donors. The primer mix had 60 Vbeta and 13 Jbeta primers. Sequenced by immunoSEQ multiplex PCR; TCRdb stores in-frame clones only, minus some. This sample yields under 200,000 clones, of which approximately 82% are seen a single time; about 1.8% belongs to the top ten. Sequencing input: PBMCs. These receptors were obtained from a woman between 18 and 29 years old in good health and CMV-seronegative.

A single count supports this clone. The chain is built from TRBV18 and TRBJ1-4; D is undetermined. The germline V and J ends were trimmed by 8 bases and 5 bases, with 12 bases remaining between them. The CDR3 spans 13 residues. The V gene's germline CDR1 is KGHSH and CDR2 LQKENI. CDR3 sequence (DNA): TGTGCCAGCCAAGTTGGGGAGAATGAAAAACTGTTTTTT. Protein product: CASQVGENEKLFF.

The chain links TRBV5-6 to TRBJ1-5, with unresolved D. V was cut by 0 bases and J by 2 bases, with 6 bases left in between. Germline V gene data show CDR1 as SGHDT and CDR2 as YYEEEE. This CDR3 is built from 14 residues. Here the CDR3 reads CASSLGSGNQPQHF. In DNA form, the CDR3 reads TGTGCCAGCAGCTTGGGTAGTGGCAATCAGCCCCAGCATTTT.

The rearrangement uses TRBV6-1 and TRBJ1-4; D is undetermined. The CDR3 length is 11 residues. Per the germline V gene, CDR1 is MNHNS and CDR2 is SASEGT. Trimming took 6 bases from V and 10 from J, leaving 9 bases between them. CDR3 sequence: CASSRVVKLFF. DNA for the CDR3: TGTGCCAGCAGCCGGGTGGTAAAACTGTTTTTT.

This clone was seen a handful of times. V gene TRBV6-9 combines with J gene TRBJ1-4; D perhaps matches TRBD1 (6 bases). CDR3 length equals 15 residues. Germline CDR1 reads MNHGY; CDR2 reads SVAAGI. Trimming stripped 11 bases from V and 4 bases from J, with 20 bases between. Here the CDR3 reads CALTGGGPHNEKLFF. The CDR3 DNA reads as TGTGCCCTAACCGGGGGGGGGCCCCATAATGAAAAACTGTTTTTT.

The CDR3 loop is CASSSLTTNEQYV. CDR3 coding DNA: TGTGCCAGCAGTTCCTTGACTACCAACGAGCAGTACGTC. The rearrangement joins TRBV27 to TRBJ2-7; the D gene is possibly TRBD2 (5 bases). Trimming removed 4 bases from V and 5 bases from J, with 12 bases in between. Germline assignment: CDR1 MNHEY and CDR2 SMNVEV (reference sequence). The CDR3 consists of 13 residues.

The rearrangement links TRBV6-5 to TRBJ1-1; D possibly corresponds to TRBD1 (5 bases). The germline gives CDR1 MNHEY, CDR2 SVGAGI. Trimming removed 10 bases at V and 4 bases at J, with 13 bases between. CDR3 length equals 12 residues. The CDR3 here is CANSRGGTEAFF. DNA of the CDR3: TGTGCCAACTCTAGGGGAGGCACTGAAGCTTTCTTT.

The V and J genes are TRBV2 and TRBJ1-1, with a tentative D call TRBD1 (5 bases). The germline CDR1 and CDR2 sequences are SNHLY and FYNNEI. The V gene lost 4 bases and the J gene lost 6 bases, with 21 bases spanning the gap. The CDR3 covers 16 residues. The CDR3 DNA sequence: TGTGCCAGCAGTGTCCCCCTAAGACAGCCGAGCTCTGAAGCTTTCTTT. This codes for CASSVPLRQPSSEAFF.

For the CDR3, the DNA is TGTGCCAGCAGCTTGGCGACTAGCCGGCAGAATGAGCAGTTCTTC. As protein: CASSLATSRQNEQFF. V is TRBV7-2 and J is TRBJ2-1; 7 bases align to TRBD2. From germline, CDR1 is SGHTA and CDR2 FQGNSA. CDR3 length: 15 residues. The trim removed 3 bases at V and 7 bases at J, leaving 9 bases unmatched.

The rearrangement links TRBV9 to TRBJ1-3; 9 bases match TRBD1. The germline CDR1 and CDR2 sequences are SGDLS and YYNGEE. With V trimmed by 4 bases and J by 4 bases, 6 bases remained unmatched. CDR3 length equals 15 residues. CDR3 DNA sequence: TGTGCCAGCAGCTTCAACAGGGGGCCCGGAAACACCATATATTTT. This codes for CASSFNRGPGNTIYF.

This clone was counted once. This chain links TRBV6-5 with TRBJ1-2; no clear D. With 6 bases removed from V and 1 base from J, the gap between germline ends came to 15 bases. From germline, CDR1 is MNHEY and CDR2 SVGAGI. CDR3 length equals 15 residues. The CDR3 protein is CASREALGLNYGYTF. The CDR3 region has the DNA TGTGCCAGCAGAGAGGCTCTCGGCCTTAACTATGGCTACACCTTC.

CDR3 loop: CSVSRVGYGYTF. For the CDR3, the DNA is TGCAGCGTTAGCAGGGTGGGCTATGGCTACACCTTC. The chain has TRBV29-1 and TRBJ1-2, with D possibly matching TRBD1 (5 bases). This CDR3 comprises 12 residues. Trimming removed 5 bases from V and 4 bases from J, with 11 bases in between. Germline loops: CDR1 SQVTM, CDR2 ANQGSEA.

A few counts support this clone. The CDR3 DNA reads as TGTGCCAGTAGTATGACGGTAAGCGGTGAAGCTTTCTTT. It codes for CASSMTVSGEAFF. The chain joins TRBV19 to TRBJ1-1; D not resolved. CDR1 and CDR2 (germline): LNHDA, SQIVND (reference sequence). Trimming took 3 bases from V and 7 from J, leaving 12 bases between them. The CDR3 length is 13 residues.

This clone has more than one count but fewer than ten. The chain employs TRBV30 and TRBJ2-5, with D perhaps matching TRBD2 (6 bases). Deletions cut 4 bases from V and 5 bases from J, with 20 bases between. The CDR3 runs to 15 residues. CDR1 and CDR2 from the germline V gene are GTSNPN and SVGIG (reference sequence). The chain's CDR3 is CAWTIFEGRLETQYF. The CDR3 DNA sequence: TGTGCCTGGACAATTTTCGAGGGGAGGTTGGAGACCCAGTACTTC.

The V and J genes are TRBV2 and TRBJ2-1, with a possible D match to TRBD2 (6 bases). With 10 bases removed from V and 2 bases from J, the gap between germline ends came to 12 bases. Germline loops: CDR1 SNHLY, CDR2 FYNNEI. This CDR3 contains 13 residues. The DNA of the CDR3 is TGTGCCACCCGTCTAGCGACCTACAATGAGCAGTTCTTC. Protein: CATRLATYNEQFF.

The table lists this clone with a count of one. This chain links TRBV18 with TRBJ2-5, with 10 bases aligning to TRBD1. CDR3 length: 14 amino acids. Germline trimming cut 5 bases from V and 5 bases from J; bases unmatched to any gene: 5. Germline CDR1 is KGHSH and CDR2 is LQKENI. CDR3 sequence reads: CASSATGGGETQYF. In DNA form, the CDR3 reads TGTGCCAGCTCAGCGACAGGGGGCGGGGAGACCCAGTACTTC.

V and J are TRBV5-4 and TRBJ2-7; D might be TRBD1 or TRBD2, each matching 5 bases. The CDR3 is made up of 13 amino acids. V was shortened by 4 bases and J by 7 bases, with 15 bases between the two germline ends. CDR1 and CDR2 (germline): SGHNT, YYREEE (reference sequence). CDR3 sequence reads: CASSGSPWGEQYV. The DNA for the CDR3 is TGTGCCAGCAGCGGTAGCCCATGGGGGGAGCAGTACGTC.

Of note for this clone: Mismatch with germline at one junction end may stem from a read error. Other DNA sequences of this sample code for an identical CDR3. The CDR3 region has the DNA TGCGCCAGCAGCTTAGCGGCCTATGGCTACACCTTC. This sequence encodes CASSLAAYGYTF. The chain uses TRBV7-2 and TRBJ1-2, with D unresolved. This CDR3 region has 12 residues. CDR1 is SGHTA and CDR2 is FQGNSA in the germline V gene.

This sequence joins TRBV7-2 and TRBJ1-5; TRBD1 matches 9 bases. V shed 5 bases and J 4 bases; nucleotides not matched to a gene: 3. The CDR3 length is 14 residues. Germline lookup yields CDR1 SGHTA and CDR2 FQGNSA. CDR3 in DNA: TGTGCCAGCAGCCGACAGGGGGAGAATCAGCCCCAGCATTTT. Its translation is CASSRQGENQPQHF. The entire variable domain, with the rest obtained from reference TRBV7-2 and TRBJ1-5, is as follows: GAGVSQSPSNKVTEKGKDVELRCDPISGHTALYWYRQSLGQGLEFLIYFQGNSAPDKSGLPSDRFSAERTGGSVSTLTIQRTQQEDSAVYLCASSRQGENQPQHFGDGTRLSIL.

This sequence joins TRBV11-2 and TRBJ2-4, with TRBD1 matching 7 bases. V was clipped by 4 bases and J by 7 bases; unmatched bases: 1. CDR1 and CDR2 from the germline V gene are SGHAT and FQNNGV. The CDR3 runs 12 residues. In nucleotides, the CDR3 is TGTGCCAGCAGCTCGACAGGGAACATTCAGTACTTC. Translated: CASSSTGNIQYF. Drawing the rest from reference TRBV11-2 and TRBJ2-4, the complete variable domain is EAGVAQSPRYKIIEKRQSVAFWCNPISGHATLYWYQQILGQGPKLLIQFQNNGVVDDSQLPKDRFSAERLKGVDSTLKIQPAKLEDSAVYLCASSSTGNIQYFGAGTRLSVL.

The chain has TRBV4-2 and TRBJ2-3, with 8 nucleotides matching TRBD2. The CDR3 loop spans 16 amino acids. The V and J ends lost 4 bases and 2 bases, in that order; junction bases with no gene match: 8. Germline V gene sequence: CDR1 LGHNA, CDR2 YNFKEQ. The CDR3 coding sequence is TGTGCCAGCAGCCCGACGGGACTAGACTACACAGATACGCAGTATTTT. Encoded protein: CASSPTGLDYTDTQYF.

The chain couples TRBV27 to TRBJ2-3; the D is unclear. The germline V gene encodes CDR1 MNHEY and CDR2 SMNVEV (reference sequence). The CDR3 spans 17 residues. Between the trimmed V and J ends, which lost 0 bases and 2 bases, there was a span of 15 bases. Here the CDR3 reads CASSLSRGQVNTDTQYF. The CDR3 DNA follows: TGTGCCAGCAGTTTATCGCGTGGTCAAGTAAACACAGATACGCAGTATTTT.

The chain employs TRBV7-8 and TRBJ1-1; D is perhaps TRBD1 (6 bases). The V end was cut by 5 bases, the J end by 0 bases, with 16 bases between. The CDR3 consists of 16 residues. Germline loops: CDR1 SGHVS, CDR2 FQNEAQ. In DNA form, the CDR3 reads TGTGCCAGCAGCCCCCGCACCGGACAGCTGAACACTGAAGCTTTCTTT. This encodes CASSPRTGQLNTEAFF.

The chain links TRBV2 to TRBJ2-5, with 14 bases lining up with TRBD2. Per the germline V gene, CDR1 is SNHLY and CDR2 is FYNNEI. V gave up 7 bases and J gave up 5 bases; unmatched junction bases: 9. This CDR3 is built from 16 residues. The CDR3 protein is CASISGTSGSLETQYF. In nucleotides, the CDR3 is TGTGCCAGCATATCCGGGACTAGCGGGAGTTTGGAGACCCAGTACTTC.

V is TRBV28 and J is TRBJ1-2; TRBD1 agrees at 7 bases. Germline values: CDR1 MDHEN, CDR2 SYDVKM. The CDR3 is 14 residues long. V dropped 6 bases and J dropped 7; count of bases not matched to a gene: 11. Here the CDR3 reads CASSPTGMGFGYTF. CDR3 in DNA: TGTGCCAGCAGCCCGACAGGGATGGGTTTTGGCTACACCTTC.

The chain links TRBV13 to TRBJ2-1; the match to TRBD2 covers 10 bases. The CDR3 loop spans 15 amino acids. Germline V gene data show CDR1 as PRHDT and CDR2 as FYEKMQ (reference sequence). The V gene end was trimmed by 3 bases and the J gene end by 3 bases; junction bases not matched to a gene: 2. The CDR3 spells CASSFSGRFYNEQFF. CDR3 sequence (DNA): TGTGCCAGCAGCTTTAGCGGGAGGTTCTACAATGAGCAGTTCTTC. Based on the CDR3 plus reference TRBV13 and TRBJ2-1, the full variable domain is AAGVIQSPRHLIKEKRETATLKCYPIPRHDTVYWYQQGPGQDPQFLISFYEKMQSDKGSIPDRFSAQQFSDYHSELNMSSLELGDSALYFCASSFSGRFYNEQFFGPGTRLTVL.

The chain recombines TRBV6-6 with TRBJ1-3; D is ambiguous. Germline V CDR1 and CDR2: MNHNY, SVGAGI (reference sequence). The V gene lost 4 bases and the J gene lost 9 bases, with 10 bases spanning the gap. The length of the CDR3 is 12 residues. CDR3 nucleotides: TGTGCCAGCAGTTCGCCCTCGAGCACCATATATTTT. Its translation: CASSSPSSTIYF.